This passage covers 29 T cell receptor beta chains from one sample sequenced in a study of cytomegalovirus exposure and HLA in healthy donors. PCR employed 60 Vbeta and 13 Jbeta primers. Using immunoSEQ multiplex PCR, the repertoire was profiled, and TCRdb retains in-frame clones only, with some absent. The repertoire consists of approximately 79,000 clones, with 60% to 85% occurring once and the leading ten covering 20% to 25%. Input material: PBMCs. All receptors derive from a middle-aged woman in good health and CMV-seropositive.

This sequence joins TRBV19 and TRBJ1-4; 9 bases fit TRBD1. Germline loops: CDR1 LNHDA, CDR2 SQIVND (reference sequence). With 6 bases clipped from V and 8 bases from J, the junction kept 7 bases outside the gene matches. CDR3 size: 14 residues. The CDR3 nucleotides read TGTGCCAGTAGCACCGGGACAGGGAACGAAAAACTGTTTTTT. Residues: CASSTGTGNEKLFF.

This chain connects TRBV28 to TRBJ2-7; 9 bases line up with TRBD1. V lost 10 bases to trimming and J lost 1 base; unmatched junction nucleotides: 11. The CDR3 is 15 residues long. Germline V gene sequence: CDR1 MDHEN, CDR2 SYDVKM. CDR3 bases: TGTGCCACCCTCTCCACCGGGACAGGGTCCTACGAGCAGTACTTC. Residues: CATLSTGTGSYEQYF.

The rearrangement uses TRBV7-6 and TRBJ2-2; possible D gene TRBD1, 7 bases. This CDR3 spans 15 amino acids. The germline gives CDR1 SGHVS, CDR2 FNYEAQ. The V end was cut by 5 bases, the J end by 7 bases, with 17 bases between. CDR3 in DNA: TGTGCCAGCAGCCCCCAAGTCAGGGGGGTCGGGGAGCTGTTTTTT. Translation: CASSPQVRGVGELFF.

The chain links TRBV2 to TRBJ1-2; D is possibly TRBD1 (5 bases). This CDR3 contains 14 residues. Trimming cost V 3 bases and J 1 base, with 9 bases left between them. Germline V gene data show CDR1 as SNHLY and CDR2 as FYNNEI. CDR3 region: CASSETEFNYGYTF. CDR3 nucleotide sequence: TGTGCCAGCAGTGAGACAGAGTTTAACTATGGCTACACCTTC. Combining the CDR3 with reference TRBV2 and TRBJ1-2 gives the whole variable domain EPEVTQTPSHQVTQMGQEVILRCVPISNHLYFYWYRQILGQKVEFLVSFYNNEISEKSEIFDDQFSVERPDGSNFTLKIRSTKLEDSAMYFCASSETEFNYGYTFGSGTRLTVV.

CDR3 region: CASSPHSGGNEQFF. The CDR3 region has the DNA TGTGCCAGCAGTCCTCACAGCGGAGGGAATGAGCAGTTCTTC. V is TRBV27 and J is TRBJ2-1, with D maybe TRBD2 (6 bases). Germline CDR1 is MNHEY and CDR2 is SMNVEV (reference sequence). V was shortened by 5 bases and J by 7 bases, with 15 bases between the two germline ends. The CDR3 contains 14 residues.

The chain recombines TRBV2 with TRBJ2-7, with D possibly TRBD1 on 5 matching bases. This CDR3 has 14 amino acids. V dropped 6 bases and J dropped 1 base, with 13 bases sitting between them. Germline V gene sequence: CDR1 SNHLY, CDR2 FYNNEI. The CDR3 nucleotides read TGTGCCAGCAGAGCTATAGACAGTTCCTACGAGCAGTACTTC. It specifies CASRAIDSSYEQYF.

The CDR3 sequence: CASSLAGQVTDTQYF. For the CDR3, the DNA is TGCGCCAGCAGCTTGGCTGGACAGGTCACAGATACGCAGTATTTT. The V call is TRBV5-1, the J call TRBJ2-3; 7 bases fit TRBD1. Germline assignment: CDR1 SGHRS and CDR2 YFSETQ. The CDR3 loop spans 15 amino acids. The trim removed 0 bases at V and 2 bases at J, leaving 3 bases unmatched.

The chain employs TRBV2 and TRBJ1-6, with 9 positions matching TRBD1. This CDR3 is 15 amino acids long. Per the germline V gene, CDR1 is SNHLY and CDR2 is FYNNEI. V lost 5 bases and J lost 10; bases outside the gene matches: 9. The CDR3 is CASSWTGDIRSPLHF. CDR3 bases: TGTGCCAGCAGTTGGACAGGGGACATTAGGTCACCCCTCCACTTT.

This clone was found once. This chain connects TRBV6-1 to TRBJ2-7, with 10 nucleotides matching TRBD1. Germline loops: CDR1 MNHNS, CDR2 SASEGT. The CDR3 spans 14 residues. V dropped 8 bases and J dropped 7; count of bases not matched to a gene: 11. CDR3 amino acids: CASGNQDRGGEQYF. The DNA of the CDR3 is TGTGCCAGCGGGAATCAGGACAGGGGGGGGGAGCAGTACTTC.

V gene TRBV7-9 combines with J gene TRBJ1-6; no clear D. Trimming removed 5 bases from V and 10 bases from J, with 27 bases in between. Germline V gives CDR1 SEHNR, CDR2 FQNEAQ (reference sequence). This CDR3 has 18 amino acids. The DNA of the CDR3 is TGTGCCAGCAGCCCCCTTCGCCTGACGATCAGGTCTGAGTCACCCCTCCACTTT. Its translation: CASSPLRLTIRSESPLHF.

This chain uses TRBV7-3 with TRBJ2-1; TRBD2 matches 13 bases. The CDR3 is made up of 21 amino acids. Germline V gene sequence: CDR1 SGHTA, CDR2 FQGTGA. J lost 5 bases, V lost 2 bases, and 18 bases had no gene match. The CDR3 loop reads CASSLHLGLAGAILRDNEQFF. For the CDR3, the DNA is TGTGCCAGCAGCTTACACCTCGGACTAGCGGGGGCCATTCTCCGGGACAATGAGCAGTTCTTC.

The chain has TRBV19 and TRBJ1-2, with 8 bases fitting TRBD1. Germline loops: CDR1 LNHDA, CDR2 SQIVND (reference sequence). V shed 6 bases and J 2 bases; nucleotides not matched to a gene: 5. CDR3 length: 14 residues. The CDR3 DNA sequence: TGTGCCAGTAGCCCCCGACAGGGGAACTATGGCTACACCTTC. As protein: CASSPRQGNYGYTF. The full variable domain, with the rest looked up from reference TRBV19 and TRBJ1-2, is DGGITQSPKYLFRKEGQNVTLSCEQNLNHDAMYWYRQDPGQGLRLIYYSQIVNDFQKGDIAEGYSVSREKKESFPLTVTSAQKNPTAFYLCASSPRQGNYGYTFGSGTRLTVV.

The CDR3 region has the DNA TGTGCCAGCAGCAATGACAGGGGGACTAACTATGGCTACACCTTC. Translation gives CASSNDRGTNYGYTF. The gene calls are TRBV7-8 and TRBJ1-2, with 9 bases matching TRBD1. CDR3 length: 15 residues. V lost 5 bases, J lost 0 bases, and 4 bases stayed unmatched. Germline V gene sequence: CDR1 SGHVS, CDR2 FQNEAQ.

V is TRBV29-1 and J is TRBJ1-1; D is unresolved. Germline V lookup: CDR1 SQVTM, CDR2 ANQGSEA. CDR3 length equals 12 residues. Trimming shortened V by 4 bases and J by 4 bases, and 10 bases separated the two germline ends. The CDR3 bases are TGCAGCGTTGTGCGTCTAGGCACTGAAGCTTTCTTT. It is translated as CSVVRLGTEAFF.

This chain uses TRBV7-6 with TRBJ1-6; 8 bases agree with TRBD1. The CDR3 is made up of 14 amino acids. CDR1 SGHVS and CDR2 FNYEAQ come from the germline V gene. With V trimmed by 1 base and J by 10 bases, 3 bases remained unmatched. This chain's CDR3 is CASSLGQGKSPLHF. CDR3 in DNA: TGTGCCAGCAGCTTAGGACAGGGGAAATCACCCCTCCACTTT.

The rearrangement uses TRBV5-1 and TRBJ2-3; D is undetermined. CDR1 is SGHRS, CDR2 YFSETQ, per germline. This CDR3 region has 16 residues. Trimming took 0 bases from V and 0 from J, leaving 11 bases between them. CDR3: CASSLGRGISTDTQYF. Written as DNA, the CDR3 is TGCGCCAGCAGCTTGGGTCGCGGAATTAGCACAGATACGCAGTATTTT.

The genes are TRBV18 and TRBJ2-6; D gene uncertain. V gave up 1 base and J gave up 0 bases, with 7 bases separating them. Germline assignment: CDR1 KGHSH and CDR2 LQKENI. CDR3 length: 16 residues. CDR3 in amino acids: CASSPLISSGANVLTF. The CDR3 coding sequence is TGTGCCAGCTCACCACTCATCAGCTCTGGGGCCAACGTCCTGACTTTC.

The rearrangement links TRBV28 to TRBJ1-1, with 9 bases lining up with TRBD1. Trimming at V came to 5 bases and at J to 1 base, leaving 8 bases not matched to a gene. Germline values: CDR1 MDHEN, CDR2 SYDVKM. This CDR3 region has 16 residues. CDR3 sequence: CASSTPGTGKNTEAFF. Written as DNA, the CDR3 is TGTGCCAGCAGTACGCCCGGGACAGGGAAGAACACTGAAGCTTTCTTT. The entire variable domain, with the rest obtained from reference TRBV28 and TRBJ1-1, is as follows: DVKVTQSSRYLVKRTGEKVFLECVQDMDHENMFWYRQDPGLGLRLIYFSYDVKMKEKGDIPEGYSVSREKKERFSLILESASTNQTSMYLCASSTPGTGKNTEAFFGQGTRLTVV.

This clone was observed a handful of times. The DNA of the CDR3 is TGTGCCAGCACCTTCCAGCCGGGACTAAGCACCGGGGAGCTGTTTTTT. The encoded protein is CASTFQPGLSTGELFF. The chain recombines TRBV7-8 with TRBJ2-2; 7 bases are shared with TRBD2. This CDR3 has 16 amino acids. Germline-derived CDR1 and CDR2 are SGHVS and FQNEAQ. V lost 7 bases to trimming and J lost 4 bases; unmatched junction nucleotides: 12.

This sequence joins TRBV30 and TRBJ1-5; D is perhaps TRBD1 (5 bases). The V gene lost 2 bases and the J gene lost 1 base, with 12 bases spanning the gap. Germline V lookup: CDR1 GTSNPN, CDR2 SVGIG (reference sequence). This CDR3 has 15 residues. The CDR3 here is CAWSPGFGSNQPQHF. In DNA, the CDR3 is TGTGCCTGGAGTCCAGGGTTTGGGAGCAATCAGCCCCAGCATTTT.

This clone was observed a single time. This chain links TRBV28 with TRBJ1-4; D remains ambiguous. This CDR3 is built from 15 residues. The germline CDR1 and CDR2 sequences are MDHEN and SYDVKM. V shed 3 bases and J shed 6 bases, with 14 bases lying between them. In DNA form, the CDR3 reads TGTGCCAGCAGTTTCGGTGCCCCCGGGGATGAAAAACTGTTTTTT. Translation: CASSFGAPGDEKLFF.

This clone was recorded a few times. The chain links TRBV14 to TRBJ2-1; 12 nucleotides agree with TRBD2. The CDR3 runs to 19 residues. With V trimmed by 2 bases and J by 4 bases, 12 bases remained unmatched. The germline CDR1 and CDR2 sequences are SGHDN and FVKESK. The CDR3 DNA sequence: TGTGCCAGCAGCCAACACACCGGACTAGCGGGACGAGTTTACAATGAGCAGTTCTTC. Translating gives CASSQHTGLAGRVYNEQFF.

The chain combines TRBV29-1 with TRBJ1-5, with a tentative D call TRBD1 (5 bases). Germline values: CDR1 SQVTM, CDR2 ANQGSEA. V lost 4 bases and J 4 bases, leaving 17 bases between the germline ends. The CDR3 has 15 residues. Here the CDR3 reads CSVAEGTAFNQPQHF. CDR3 DNA: TGCAGCGTTGCGGAGGGGACCGCTTTTAATCAGCCCCAGCATTTT.

The chain uses TRBV5-1 and TRBJ2-1; D is ambiguous. Germline V lookup: CDR1 SGHRS, CDR2 YFSETQ. The CDR3 totals 15 residues. The V end was cut by 0 bases, the J end by 0 bases, with 7 bases between. This CDR3 is CASSLDSLSYNEQFF. CDR3 nucleotide sequence: TGCGCCAGCAGCTTGGATTCCCTCTCCTACAATGAGCAGTTCTTC.

The chain couples TRBV2 to TRBJ1-2; 8 positions agree with TRBD1. Germline CDR1 SNHLY, CDR2 FYNNEI. V was clipped by 6 bases and J by 4 bases; unmatched bases: 13. This CDR3 spans 16 amino acids. CDR3 loop: CASRERGTGTSYGYTF. The CDR3 region has the DNA TGTGCCAGCAGGGAGAGGGGGACAGGCACTTCCTATGGCTACACCTTC.

This clone was counted a single time. V is TRBV18 and J is TRBJ1-2; D unresolved. The CDR3 consists of 15 residues. Germline V lookup: CDR1 KGHSH, CDR2 LQKENI. V was shortened by 3 bases and J by 2 bases, with 13 bases between the two germline ends. Here the CDR3 DNA reads TGTGCCAGCTCACCCCCCATGGGAGGGAACTATGGCTACACCTTC. This gives the protein CASSPPMGGNYGYTF.

V gene TRBV30 combines with J gene TRBJ1-2; 10 nucleotides agree with TRBD1. CDR1 and CDR2 from the germline V gene are GTSNPN and SVGIG (reference sequence). The CDR3 has 13 residues. V shed 3 bases, J shed 8 bases, and the junction held 6 bases outside the gene matches. The CDR3 loop reads CAWSLGQGLGYTF. The CDR3 DNA sequence: TGTGCCTGGAGCCTGGGACAGGGGCTGGGCTACACCTTC.

The chain couples TRBV19 to TRBJ1-2, with 11 bases fitting TRBD1. Germline V lookup: CDR1 LNHDA, CDR2 SQIVND (reference sequence). The CDR3 runs 16 residues. V lost 4 bases to trimming and J lost 6 bases; unmatched junction nucleotides: 10. In nucleotides, the CDR3 is TGTGCCAGTAGTAAAGGAGGGACAGGGGGGCGGAATGGCTACACCTTC. As protein: CASSKGGTGGRNGYTF. Together with reference TRBV19 and TRBJ1-2, the CDR3 gives the full variable domain: DGGITQSPKYLFRKEGQNVTLSCEQNLNHDAMYWYRQDPGQGLRLIYYSQIVNDFQKGDIAEGYSVSREKKESFPLTVTSAQKNPTAFYLCASSKGGTGGRNGYTFGSGTRLTVV.

The V gene is TRBV19, the J gene TRBJ1-5; 9 bases map to TRBD1. Trimming cost V 4 bases and J 5 bases; bases outside gene matches: 6. The CDR3 has 15 amino acids. Per the germline V gene, CDR1 is LNHDA and CDR2 is SQIVND (reference sequence). As DNA, the CDR3 is TGTGCCAGTAGTAGAAGGACAGGGGAGGATCAGCCCCAGCATTTT. Its protein product is CASSRRTGEDQPQHF.